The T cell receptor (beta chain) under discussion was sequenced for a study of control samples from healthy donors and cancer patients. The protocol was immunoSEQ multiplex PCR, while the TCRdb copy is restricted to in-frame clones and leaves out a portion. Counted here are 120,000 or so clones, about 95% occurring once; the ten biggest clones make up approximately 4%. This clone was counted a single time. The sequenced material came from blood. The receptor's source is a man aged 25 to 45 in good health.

CDR3 sequence reads: CASSEWTGRGPKPQHF. Here the CDR3 DNA reads TGCGCCAGCAGTGAATGGACAGGTCGGGGTCCGAAGCCCCAGCATTTT. V and J are TRBV10-2 and TRBJ1-5; 7 nucleotides agree with TRBD1. Per germline, CDR1 WSHSY and CDR2 SAAADI. J lost 8 bases, V lost 3 bases, and 13 bases had no gene match. The CDR3 spans 16 residues.